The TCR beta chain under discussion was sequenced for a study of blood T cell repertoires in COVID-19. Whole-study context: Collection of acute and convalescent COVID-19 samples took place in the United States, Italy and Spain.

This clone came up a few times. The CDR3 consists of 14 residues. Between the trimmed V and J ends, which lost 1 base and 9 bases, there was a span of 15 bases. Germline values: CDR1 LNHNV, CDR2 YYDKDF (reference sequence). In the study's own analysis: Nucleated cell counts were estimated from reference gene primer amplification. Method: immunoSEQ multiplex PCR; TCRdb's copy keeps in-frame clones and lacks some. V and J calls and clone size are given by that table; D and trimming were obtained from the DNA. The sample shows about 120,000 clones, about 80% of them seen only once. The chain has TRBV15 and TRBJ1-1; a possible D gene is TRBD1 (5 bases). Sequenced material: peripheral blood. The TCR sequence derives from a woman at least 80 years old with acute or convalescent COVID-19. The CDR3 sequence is CATSRAGGDSKAFF. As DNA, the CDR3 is TGTGCCACCAGCAGAGCTGGGGGGGATTCTAAAGCTTTCTTT.